This entry lists 14 T cell receptor beta chains sequenced from one sample in a study of T cell repertoires in cytomegalovirus infection. TCRdb re-called the reads through MiXCR, storing one row per CDR3 protein. The sample lists around 710,000 distinct CDR3 sequences, 25% to 35% occurring once. Antigens of these TCRs are unknown. This specimen was cultured CD8+ T cells from PBMCs, taken from culture after CMV antigen stimulation. These receptors came from a human donor in good health (CMV status not recorded). Some clones in this sample may be carry-over from other donors' samples.

This clonotype was found a few times. The gene calls are TRBV7-6 and TRBJ2-1; 10 bases agree with TRBD1. V trimming: 4 bases; J trimming: 5 bases; junction bases outside the gene matches: 8. The CDR3 covers 16 residues. CDR1 SGHVS and CDR2 FNYEAQ come from the germline V gene. CDR3 amino acids: CASSSRVGTGDNEQFF. The CDR3 nucleotides are TGTGCCAGCAGCTCCCGGGTAGGGACAGGGGACAATGAGCAGTTCTTC.

This clonotype was recorded a few times. The gene calls are TRBV7-2 and TRBJ2-5; 10 bases map to TRBD2. The germline V gene has CDR1 SGHTA and CDR2 FQGNSA. This CDR3 contains 19 residues. V was clipped by 2 bases and J by 5 bases; unmatched bases: 17. DNA for the CDR3: TGTGCCAGCAGCTTATTGGGCCCCCAGAGCGGGGGGGCTTGGGAGACCCAGTACTTC. It specifies CASSLLGPQSGGAWETQYF.

This clonotype was seen only a few times. The rearrangement links TRBV4-1 to TRBJ2-7; D might be TRBD2 (5 bases). The germline CDR1 and CDR2 sequences are MGHRA and YSYEKL. Trimming pared 4 bases from V and 3 bases from J, leaving 13 bases between. This CDR3 is 14 amino acids long. In DNA, the CDR3 is TGCGCCAGCAGCCTCAGGACTGGGATCTACGAGCAGTACTTC. This codes for CASSLRTGIYEQYF.

The chain employs TRBV5-4 and TRBJ1-1; the D is unclear. The CDR3 has 13 residues. V was trimmed by 8 bases and J by 2 bases, leaving 13 bases between them. Germline values: CDR1 SGHNT, CDR2 YYREEE (reference sequence). CDR3: CASSVVPNTEAFF. DNA for the CDR3: TGTGCCAGTTCCGTAGTCCCCAACACTGAAGCTTTCTTT.

This clonotype was detected many times. The chain recombines TRBV10-3 with TRBJ2-1; possibly TRBD2 for D (6 bases). V lost 4 bases to trimming and J lost 0 bases, with 16 bases between them. CDR1 is ENHRY and CDR2 is SYGVKD in the germline V gene. The CDR3 length is 17 residues. The CDR3 sequence is CAISVRRGQVSYNEQFF. The DNA of the CDR3 is TGTGCCATCAGTGTGAGGCGGGGTCAAGTCTCCTACAATGAGCAGTTCTTC.

This clonotype was counted many times. The V gene is TRBV7-9, the J gene TRBJ2-3, with 8 bases matching TRBD2. The V segment lost 5 bases and the J segment 4 bases; nucleotides outside the gene matches: 11. The length of the CDR3 is 16 residues. Germline V gene lookup returns CDR1 SEHNR and CDR2 FQNEAQ (reference sequence). Here the CDR3 reads CASSRPERGRSDTQYF. The CDR3 region has the DNA TGTGCCAGCAGCCGCCCGGAGCGGGGGAGATCAGATACGCAGTATTTT.

This sequence joins TRBV6-2 or TRBV6-3 and TRBJ1-2, with D hard to call. V lost 4 bases and J lost 8, with 11 bases in between. The CDR3 runs 12 residues. Germline loops: CDR1 MNHEY, CDR2 SVGEGT. The DNA of the CDR3 is TGTGCCAGCAGTTCCGAATTTGGAGGCTACACCTTC. Protein product: CASSSEFGGYTF.

There are a few counts of this clonotype. The chain combines TRBV13 with TRBJ2-3, with D perhaps matching TRBD1 (5 bases). This CDR3 is built from 13 residues. V lost 1 base and J 9 bases, leaving 11 bases between the germline ends. Germline V gene lookup returns CDR1 PRHDT and CDR2 FYEKMQ (reference sequence). This CDR3 reads CASSLEGAVTQYF. The CDR3 DNA reads TGTGCCAGCAGCTTAGAAGGGGCTGTCACGCAGTATTTT.

This chain connects TRBV25-1 to TRBJ2-5, with 10 bases identical to TRBD1. This CDR3 is built from 15 residues. The V segment lost 1 base and the J segment 3 bases; nucleotides outside the gene matches: 2. Germline lookup yields CDR1 MGHDK and CDR2 SYGVNS. DNA of the CDR3: TGTGCCAGCAGTGAATGGGGGACAGGGGAAGAGACCCAGTACTTC. This sequence encodes CASSEWGTGEETQYF.

V gene TRBV19 combines with J gene TRBJ1-2, with TRBD1 matching 7 bases. The V and J ends lost 3 bases and 2 bases, in that order; junction bases with no gene match: 9. The germline gives CDR1 LNHDA, CDR2 SQIVND (reference sequence). This CDR3 contains 16 residues. CDR3 coding DNA: TGTGCCAGTAGTATGACCGGGACAGCGTCGAACTATGGCTACACCTTC. It translates to CASSMTGTASNYGYTF.

This clonotype was counted between two and nine times. CDR3 loop: CASSFSTRSNTGELFF. The CDR3 bases are TGTGCCAGCAGTTTCTCGACACGTTCGAACACCGGGGAGCTGTTTTTT. The chain links TRBV12-3 or TRBV12-4 to TRBJ2-2; D gene ambiguous. V was clipped by 3 bases and J by 0 bases, with 11 bases between them. This CDR3 spans 16 amino acids.

The rearrangement links TRBV19 to TRBJ1-5, with D possibly being TRBD1 (6 bases). The CDR3 covers 16 residues. CDR1 LNHDA and CDR2 SQIVND come from the germline V gene (reference sequence). The germline V and J ends were trimmed by 3 bases and 0 bases, with 12 bases remaining between them. Here the CDR3 DNA reads TGTGCCAGTAGTATGGACAGTTATTATAGCAATCAGCCCCAGCATTTT. Translated: CASSMDSYYSNQPQHF.

This clonotype was seen a few times. The rearrangement links TRBV20-1 to TRBJ1-2, with 7 bases identical to TRBD1. The CDR3 has 13 amino acids. CDR1 is DFQATT and CDR2 is SNEGSKA in the germline V gene (reference sequence). The V gene end was trimmed by 1 base and the J gene end by 3 bases; junction bases not matched to a gene: 2. In DNA, the CDR3 is TGCAGTGCTAGAGGACAGGGAGACTATGGCTACACCTTC. Translating it yields CSARGQGDYGYTF.

The CDR3 reads CASRPSGVSRGGVGWNTEAFF. The CDR3 region has the DNA TGTGCCAGCAGGCCAAGCGGGGTGTCTAGAGGCGGGGTCGGGTGGAACACTGAAGCTTTCTTT. V is TRBV7-9 and J is TRBJ1-1; D unresolved. CDR1 is SEHNR, CDR2 FQNEAQ, per germline (reference sequence). V was cut by 6 bases and J by 1 base, with 33 bases left in between. The CDR3 has 21 amino acids.